Each of the 10 T cell receptor beta chains below was sequenced from the same sample in a study of cytomegalovirus exposure and HLA in healthy donors. PCR amplification relied on 60 Vbeta primers (plus 13 Jbeta primers). Sequencing was performed with immunoSEQ multiplex PCR; in TCRdb, only in-frame clones are kept and a portion is missing. Here the sample spans roughly 80,000 clones, 65% to 85% being singletons. The source material was PBMCs. The source is a woman aged 45-59 years in good health and CMV-seronegative.

This chain links TRBV5-1 with TRBJ1-1; 9 bases map to TRBD1. The CDR3 totals 19 residues. The germline V gene has CDR1 SGHRS and CDR2 YFSETQ. The junction had 18 bases not matched to a gene; V was cut back by 0 bases and J by 6 bases. Here the CDR3 DNA reads TGCGCCAGCAGCTTGGGCCGGCCCGGGACAGGGAGGGGTGGGGCTGAAGCTTTCTTT. The encoded protein is CASSLGRPGTGRGGAEAFF.

The chain employs TRBV5-6 and TRBJ1-5; no definite D call. The CDR3 loop spans 15 amino acids. V was clipped by 0 bases and J by 7 bases, with 14 bases between them. Germline lookup yields CDR1 SGHDT and CDR2 YYEEEE. The CDR3 DNA sequence: TGTGCCAGCAGCTTGGCTCGGAGTATCGGCCAGCCCCAGCATTTT. Its protein is CASSLARSIGQPQHF.

The V call is TRBV4-1, the J call TRBJ1-6; D is ambiguous. The length of the CDR3 is 18 residues. Trimming pared 1 base from V and 7 bases from J, leaving 20 bases between. CDR1 is MGHRA and CDR2 is YSYEKL in the germline V gene. The CDR3 coding sequence is TGCGCCAGCAGCCAAGTGGCGGAGCCTATCTTACTGAATTCACCCCTCCACTTT. Its protein product is CASSQVAEPILLNSPLHF.

The V and J genes are TRBV11-2 and TRBJ2-5, with D maybe TRBD1 (6 bases). This CDR3 comprises 11 residues. The ends were cut back, 5 bases at V and 5 bases at J, with 6 bases in the middle. Per germline, CDR1 SGHAT and CDR2 FQNNGV. CDR3 sequence: CASSQGETQYF. For the CDR3, the DNA is TGTGCCAGCAGCCAGGGGGAGACCCAGTACTTC. Using reference TRBV11-2 and TRBJ2-5 for the parts outside the CDR3, the full variable domain is EAGVAQSPRYKIIEKRQSVAFWCNPISGHATLYWYQQILGQGPKLLIQFQNNGVVDDSQLPKDRFSAERLKGVDSTLKIQPAKLEDSAVYLCASSQGETQYFGPGTRLLVL.

The chain recombines TRBV6-1 with TRBJ2-7; a possible D gene is TRBD2 (6 bases). The V gene's germline CDR1 is MNHNS and CDR2 SASEGT. Trimming removed 2 bases at V and 2 bases at J, with 7 bases between. This CDR3 contains 13 residues. CDR3 DNA sequence: TGTGCCAGCAGTGAAAGGGAGGCCTACGAGCAGTACGTC. Its protein product is CASSEREAYEQYV.

The DNA of the CDR3 is TGTGCCAGCAGCGGACAGGGGTATGGCTACACCTTC. Translated, it gives CASSGQGYGYTF. The genes are TRBV7-2 and TRBJ1-2; 9 bases are shared with TRBD1. This CDR3 contains 12 residues. The germline gives CDR1 SGHTA, CDR2 FQGNSA. The trim removed 5 bases at V and 5 bases at J, leaving 0 bases unmatched.

The chain is built from TRBV4-3 and TRBJ2-3, with TRBD1 as a possible D gene (6 bases). This CDR3 has 15 residues. V was shortened by 3 bases and J by 2 bases, with 12 bases between the two germline ends. Looked up from germline, CDR1 is LGHNA and CDR2 is YSLEER. The CDR3 sequence is CASSQVTGTTDTQYF. The CDR3 DNA reads as TGCGCCAGCAGCCAGGTGACAGGAACCACAGATACGCAGTATTTT.

This chain connects TRBV28 to TRBJ2-7, with 11 bases aligning to TRBD2. The germline V gene has CDR1 MDHEN and CDR2 SYDVKM. V shed 3 bases and J 2 bases; nucleotides not matched to a gene: 9. The CDR3 consists of 17 residues. The CDR3 sequence is CASSFPPLAGDPYEQYF. CDR3 sequence (DNA): TGTGCCAGCAGTTTCCCTCCACTAGCGGGAGACCCCTACGAGCAGTACTTC.

This clone was detected only once. The J gene is TRBJ2-3, the V gene TRBV4-1, with 7 positions matching TRBD2. The CDR3 extends over 17 amino acids. Germline CDR1 and CDR2: MGHRA and YSYEKL. J was trimmed by 2 bases and V by 0 bases; bases with no gene match: 8. CDR3 nucleotide sequence: TGCGCCAGCAGCCAAGATGGAAGCGGGGCGATCACAGATACGCAGTATTTT. Residues: CASSQDGSGAITDTQYF.

The chain couples TRBV27 to TRBJ2-3; D possibly corresponds to TRBD2 (6 bases). Per germline, CDR1 MNHEY and CDR2 SMNVEV (reference sequence). CDR3 size: 16 residues. The V gene lost 6 bases and the J gene lost 1 base, with 17 bases spanning the gap. CDR3 region: CASRPTGEGGTDTQYF. DNA of the CDR3: TGTGCCAGCAGACCAACGGGAGAAGGTGGCACAGATACGCAGTATTTT.